The 21 T cell receptor beta chains given below trace back to one sample, sequenced in a study of response to subunit inactivated influenza vaccine. A single record per CDR3 protein comes from TCRdb applying MiXCR to the RT-PCR reads. The table has about 650,000 distinct CDR3 sequences, less than 15% seen once; the top ten hold less than 8.5%. The sequences come from PBMCs from blood, collected approximately 15 days before vaccination. All receptors derive from a man aged 50-60 years who received an inactivated influenza vaccine.

This clonotype was detected only a few times. The rearrangement uses TRBV7-9 and TRBJ2-5, with a possible D match to TRBD1 (5 bases). The CDR3 runs 16 residues. The V gene's germline CDR1 is SEHNR and CDR2 FQNEAQ (reference sequence). Deletions cut 3 bases from V and 2 bases from J, with 16 bases between. In DNA, the CDR3 is TGTGCCAGCAGCTTTGTGATGGGGAAGGGGCAAGAGACCCAGTACTTC. Its protein product is CASSFVMGKGQETQYF.

The chain links TRBV3-1 to TRBJ2-3, with a tentative D call TRBD2 (6 bases). Looked up from germline, CDR1 is LGHDT and CDR2 is YNNKEL (reference sequence). The CDR3 sequence is 15 residues long. V was clipped by 3 bases and J by 2 bases, with 12 bases between them. CDR3 sequence (DNA): TGTGCCAGCAGCCAGTCTAGCGCCTACACAGATACGCAGTATTTT. Encoded protein: CASSQSSAYTDTQYF.

This clonotype was observed a few times. CDR3 DNA: TGCAGTGCTCAGGCAGGGCCCCAACAGCCCCAGCATTTT. The encoded protein is CSAQAGPQQPQHF. The V gene is TRBV20-1, the J gene TRBJ1-5; possible D gene TRBD1, 5 bases. V was cut by 5 bases and J by 7 bases, with 15 bases left in between. CDR1 is DFQATT, CDR2 SNEGSKA, per germline (reference sequence). The length of the CDR3 is 13 residues.

This clonotype was seen a few times. The chain links TRBV6-2 or TRBV6-3 to TRBJ1-5; D gene unclear. V lost 5 bases and J 5 bases, leaving 13 bases between the germline ends. The CDR3 sequence is 14 residues long. The germline V gene has CDR1 MNHEY and CDR2 SVGEGT. The CDR3 DNA reads TGTGCCAGCAGTCTTCCGGGGTACGATCAGCCCCAGCATTTT. Its translation: CASSLPGYDQPQHF.

This clonotype has a count of ten or more. The rearrangement joins TRBV20-1 to TRBJ2-5; maybe TRBD1 (5 bases). The CDR3 loop spans 13 amino acids. Germline lookup yields CDR1 DFQATT and CDR2 SNEGSKA (reference sequence). The V gene lost 3 bases and the J gene lost 5 bases, with 13 bases spanning the gap. DNA for the CDR3: TGCAGTGCTAGTAGGCAGGGTAGGGAGACCCAGTACTTC. This translates into CSASRQGRETQYF.

In its sample, this clonotype was seen a few times. The CDR3 DNA reads as TGTGCCTGGAGTGGTCAGGGGGGCTACGAGCAGTACTTC. Protein: CAWSGQGGYEQYF. The genes are TRBV30 and TRBJ2-7, with D possibly TRBD1 on 7 matching bases. Germline-derived CDR1 and CDR2 are GTSNPN and SVGIG (reference sequence). The CDR3 is 13 residues long. The ends were cut back, 1 base at V and 3 bases at J, with 10 bases in the middle.

The chain carries TRBV28 and TRBJ1-2; 7 bases line up with TRBD1. Germline V gene sequence: CDR1 MDHEN, CDR2 SYDVKM. The junction had 10 bases not matched to a gene; V was cut back by 5 bases and J by 7 bases. CDR3 length equals 14 residues. CDR3 DNA: TGTGCCAGCAGTAGGAAGACAGGGAGGGCTGGCTACACCTTC. It translates to CASSRKTGRAGYTF.

In this sample, this clonotype turned up a few times. The chain carries TRBV6-1 and TRBJ2-3; D tentatively fits TRBD1 or TRBD2 (6 bases each). The CDR3 is made up of 15 amino acids. CDR1 and CDR2 (germline): MNHNS, SASEGT. V was shortened by 5 bases and J by 0 bases, with 12 bases between the two germline ends. The CDR3 coding sequence is TGTGCCAGCAGTCGAACAGGGACTAGCACAGATACGCAGTATTTT. It codes for CASSRTGTSTDTQYF.

The gene calls are TRBV27 and TRBJ2-5, with 12 bases fitting TRBD2. Trimming took 6 bases from V and 5 from J; bases not matched to a gene: 13. Germline loops: CDR1 MNHEY, CDR2 SMNVEV (reference sequence). The CDR3 totals 17 residues. CDR3 protein: CASSYLAGGPRGETQYF. As DNA, the CDR3 is TGTGCCAGCAGCTACCTAGCGGGGGGGCCTCGAGGGGAGACCCAGTACTTC.

CDR3 in amino acids: CASSHLQGYEQYF. The CDR3 DNA sequence: TGTGCCAGCAGCCACCTACAGGGCTACGAGCAGTACTTC. J is TRBJ2-7 and V is TRBV4-2, with a possible D match to TRBD1 (6 bases). Per the germline V gene, CDR1 is LGHNA and CDR2 is YNFKEQ. V was trimmed by 3 bases and J by 3 bases, leaving 9 bases between them. This CDR3 contains 13 residues.

This clonotype has more than one count but fewer than ten. This sequence joins TRBV7-2 and TRBJ2-1, with D perhaps assigned TRBD1 or TRBD2 (6 bases each). CDR3 size: 15 residues. V was cut by 5 bases and J by 9 bases, with 20 bases left in between. From germline, CDR1 is SGHTA and CDR2 FQGNSA. DNA of the CDR3: TGTGCCAGCAGCCCCATCGGAGGGACAAGGGGTGAGCAGTTCTTC. This gives the protein CASSPIGGTRGEQFF.

This clonotype was seen ten or more times. V gene TRBV12-3 or TRBV12-4 combines with J gene TRBJ1-1, with a tentative D call TRBD1 (6 bases). The CDR3 spans 14 residues. Trimming stripped 5 bases from V and 0 bases from J, with 10 bases between. CDR3 protein: CASSRGTLNTEAFF. CDR3 nucleotide sequence: TGTGCCAGCAGTCGCGGGACACTGAACACTGAAGCTTTCTTT.

This clonotype was seen only a few times. V and J are TRBV29-1 and TRBJ2-7, with a tentative D call TRBD2 (6 bases). Trimming shortened V by 6 bases and J by 5 bases, and 11 bases separated the two germline ends. This CDR3 is 11 amino acids long. CDR1 SQVTM and CDR2 ANQGSEA come from the germline V gene. The CDR3 DNA sequence: TGCAGCGTCCGGTGGGGGGACGAGCAGTACTTC. Protein product: CSVRWGDEQYF.

The CDR3 is CASSFLRGITDTQYF. The DNA for the CDR3 is TGCGCCAGCAGCTTTCTCAGGGGAATAACAGATACGCAGTATTTT. The chain is built from TRBV5-1 and TRBJ2-3; tentative D call: TRBD1 (6 bases). The length of the CDR3 is 15 residues. Germline CDR1 and CDR2: SGHRS and YFSETQ. The V and J ends lost 2 bases and 3 bases respectively, with 13 bases between them.

The chain has TRBV4-1 and TRBJ2-1; 12 nucleotides match TRBD1. The V segment lost 1 base and the J segment 8 bases; nucleotides outside the gene matches: 12. This CDR3 region has 18 residues. Germline CDR1 and CDR2: MGHRA and YSYEKL. The CDR3 loop reads CASSQGASGTGGAYEQFF. The CDR3 DNA sequence: TGCGCCAGCAGCCAAGGCGCATCGGGGACAGGGGGCGCGTATGAGCAGTTCTTC.

This clonotype was counted a few times. The gene calls are TRBV2 and TRBJ1-5, with unresolved D. V gave up 3 bases and J gave up 5 bases, with 8 bases separating them. CDR1 is SNHLY, CDR2 FYNNEI, per germline. The CDR3 sequence is 13 residues long. This CDR3 is CASSDWVDQPQHF. The DNA for the CDR3 is TGTGCCAGCAGTGATTGGGTTGATCAGCCCCAGCATTTT.

The rearrangement links TRBV12-3 or TRBV12-4 to TRBJ2-2; no reliable D call. The CDR3 has 14 residues. Trimming pared 7 bases from V and 2 bases from J, leaving 11 bases between. CDR3 coding DNA: TGTGCCAGCAACAAGGCAAGAAACACCGGGGAGCTGTTTTTT. This codes for CASNKARNTGELFF.

This clonotype was seen a handful of times. The V and J genes are TRBV7-8 and TRBJ2-5; D is unclear. CDR1 is SGHVS, CDR2 FQNEAQ, per germline. V was shortened by 2 bases and J by 4 bases, with 11 bases between the two germline ends. The CDR3 extends over 14 amino acids. CDR3 residues: CASSLSDWGETQYF. For the CDR3, the DNA is TGTGCCAGCAGCTTATCAGACTGGGGAGAGACCCAGTACTTC.

For the CDR3, the DNA is TGTGCCAGCAGTTTACCAGGGTATGAGCAGTTCTTC. Translated: CASSLPGYEQFF. J is TRBJ2-1 and V is TRBV27, with D maybe TRBD1 (5 bases). V was cut by 2 bases and J by 8 bases, with 7 bases left in between. Germline V gene data show CDR1 as MNHEY and CDR2 as SMNVEV (reference sequence). CDR3 length: 12 amino acids.

This clonotype was found a few times. The chain employs TRBV29-1 and TRBJ1-1; perhaps TRBD1 as D (5 bases). Trimming removed 5 bases at V and 1 base at J, with 11 bases between. Looked up from germline, CDR1 is SQVTM and CDR2 is ANQGSEA. The CDR3 is 13 amino acids. CDR3 sequence: CSVRGRANTEAFF. For the CDR3, the DNA is TGCAGCGTTAGAGGCAGGGCGAACACTGAAGCTTTCTTT.

This clonotype was found a few times. This sequence joins TRBV5-1 and TRBJ2-5; D is unresolved. CDR1 and CDR2 (germline): SGHRS, YFSETQ. V lost 0 bases to trimming and J lost 6 bases, with 9 bases between them. The CDR3 contains 13 residues. The CDR3 DNA is TGCGCCAGCAGCTTGGAAGTTATGCAGACCCAGTACTTC. Translated, it gives CASSLEVMQTQYF.